These 9 T cell receptor beta chains came from one sample sequenced in a study of memory CD4+ T cells and cytomegalovirus serostatus. The sort gate was single viable CD3+CD4+CD8-CD45RO+ cells for memory CD4+ T cells. Sequenced by immunoSEQ multiplex PCR; TCRdb stores in-frame clones only, minus some. The table has 50,000 or so clones, around 77% seen once. The material sequenced was memory CD4+ T cells from blood. The source is an adult in good health and CMV-seronegative.

The chain links TRBV7-9 to TRBJ1-5; D is possibly TRBD1 (5 bases). Germline values: CDR1 SEHNR, CDR2 FQNEAQ (reference sequence). This CDR3 is built from 16 residues. V dropped 4 bases and J dropped 4 bases, with 17 bases sitting between them. The chain's CDR3 is CASSSGLLFGNQPQHF. CDR3 sequence (DNA): TGTGCCAGCAGCTCGGGACTTTTATTCGGGAATCAGCCCCAGCATTTT.

J is TRBJ1-4 and V is TRBV5-1; perhaps TRBD1 as D (5 bases). Trimming shortened V by 5 bases and J by 3 bases, and 14 bases separated the two germline ends. Looked up from germline, CDR1 is SGHRS and CDR2 is YFSETQ. The length of the CDR3 is 15 residues. CDR3 DNA sequence: TGCGCCAGCAGGGCCTCAGGGAAGGCTAATGAAAAACTGTTTTTT. Amino acids: CASRASGKANEKLFF.

J is TRBJ1-1 and V is TRBV28, with D unresolved. CDR3 length equals 14 residues. Trimming pared 5 bases from V and 1 base from J, leaving 11 bases between. Germline CDR1 is MDHEN and CDR2 is SYDVKM. The CDR3 DNA reads as TGTGCCAGCAGTCTAGTCACGAAGAACACTGAAGCTTTCTTT. Translation gives CASSLVTKNTEAFF.

Only one count was recorded for this clone. V and J are TRBV5-1 and TRBJ2-3; D is possibly TRBD2 (5 bases). The CDR3 extends over 15 amino acids. The germline V gene has CDR1 SGHRS and CDR2 YFSETQ. Trimming took off 5 bases at V and 4 bases at J, with 17 bases between the two ends. The CDR3 loop reads CASRRGPSGPDTQYF. As DNA, the CDR3 is TGCGCCAGCAGGCGCGGGCCTTCGGGCCCAGATACGCAGTATTTT.

The sample holds a few counts of this clone. The chain has TRBV5-4 and TRBJ1-2; a possible D gene is TRBD1 (5 bases). Germline V gene sequence: CDR1 SGHNT, CDR2 YYREEE (reference sequence). The CDR3 length is 14 residues. The germline V and J ends were trimmed by 3 bases and 0 bases, with 9 bases remaining between them. CDR3 sequence (DNA): TGTGCCAGCAGCTCGGGGCCAGCTAACTATGGCTACACCTTC. Amino acids: CASSSGPANYGYTF. Filled out from reference TRBV5-4 and TRBJ1-2, the complete variable domain reads ETGVTQSPTHLIKTRGQQVTLRCSSQSGHNTVSWYQQALGQGPQFIFQYYREEENGRGNFPPRFSGLQFPNYSSELNVNALELDDSALYLCASSSGPANYGYTFGSGTRLTVV.

The V and J genes are TRBV9 and TRBJ2-2, with D perhaps matching TRBD2 (6 bases). CDR1 is SGDLS and CDR2 is YYNGEE in the germline V gene. CDR3 length: 14 amino acids. Trimming left V 0 bases short and J 7 bases short, with 10 bases between. Written as DNA, the CDR3 is TGTGCCAGCAGCGTAGCGGGGGATGGCGGGGAGCTGTTTTTT. Protein sequence: CASSVAGDGGELFF.

The chain combines TRBV30 with TRBJ1-2; D is unresolved. Trimming cost V 4 bases and J 10 bases, with 13 bases left between them. The CDR3 has 11 residues. Germline loops: CDR1 GTSNPN, CDR2 SVGIG (reference sequence). DNA for the CDR3: TGTGCCTGGATGGGCCTCACATACTACACCTTC. Amino acid sequence: CAWMGLTYYTF.

The chain combines TRBV7-6 with TRBJ2-3, with D possibly being TRBD2 (5 bases). The length of the CDR3 is 15 residues. Germline V gene sequence: CDR1 SGHVS, CDR2 FNYEAQ. V shed 3 bases and J shed 3 bases, with 13 bases lying between them. CDR3 region: CASSFQDGGTDTQYF. CDR3 sequence (DNA): TGTGCCAGCAGCTTCCAAGACGGAGGAACAGATACGCAGTATTTT.

J is TRBJ2-7 and V is TRBV15; D not resolved. CDR1 and CDR2 from the germline V gene are LNHNV and YYDKDF (reference sequence). The V end was cut by 3 bases, the J end by 5 bases, with 20 bases between. The CDR3 extends over 16 amino acids. Written as DNA, the CDR3 is TGTGCCACCAGCAGCAGAGTCAGGACCAGAGGCGACGAGCAGTACTTC. Its translation: CATSSRVRTRGDEQYF.